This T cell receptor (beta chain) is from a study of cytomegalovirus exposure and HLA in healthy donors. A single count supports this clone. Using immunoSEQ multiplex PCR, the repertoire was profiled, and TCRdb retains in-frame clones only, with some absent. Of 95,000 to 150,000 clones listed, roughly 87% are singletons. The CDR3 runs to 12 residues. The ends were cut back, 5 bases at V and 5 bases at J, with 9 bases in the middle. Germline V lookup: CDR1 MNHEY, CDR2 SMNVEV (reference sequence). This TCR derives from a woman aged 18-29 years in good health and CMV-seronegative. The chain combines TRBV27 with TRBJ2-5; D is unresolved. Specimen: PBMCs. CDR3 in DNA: TGTGCCAGCAGTGGTGCGGCGGAGACCCAGTACTTC. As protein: CASSGAAETQYF.